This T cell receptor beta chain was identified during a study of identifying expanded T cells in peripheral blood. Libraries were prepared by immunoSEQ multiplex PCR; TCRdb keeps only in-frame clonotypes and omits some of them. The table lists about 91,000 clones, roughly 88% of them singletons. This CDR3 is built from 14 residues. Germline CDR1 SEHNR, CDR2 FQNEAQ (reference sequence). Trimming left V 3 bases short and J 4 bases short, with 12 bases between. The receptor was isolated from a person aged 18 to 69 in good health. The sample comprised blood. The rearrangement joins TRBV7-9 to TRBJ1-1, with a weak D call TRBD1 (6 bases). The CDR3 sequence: CASSFLIGGTEAFF. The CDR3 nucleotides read TGTGCCAGCAGCTTTTTGATAGGGGGCACTGAAGCTTTCTTT.